This T cell receptor (beta chain) was obtained from a study of naive and memory T cell subsets. Overall study results and limits: In naive cells, over 85% of TCR sequences were seen only once. In CD4 and CD8 cells, diversity dropped from naive through EMRA. Especially in CD8 cells, naive repertoires contained a few larger clonotypes, possibly CD45RA-re-expressing memory cells.

This clonotype came up a few times. The antigen is unknown. V gave up 0 bases and J gave up 6 bases, with 17 bases separating them. The CDR3 loop spans 15 amino acids. Germline CDR1 is DFQATT and CDR2 is SNEGSKA (reference sequence). Sequential positive selection took CD4 T cells first, then CD8 T cells. Both TRBC1 and TRBC2 were covered by a beta constant-region primer of two equimolar oligonucleotides. Nested alpha and beta constant-region primers with the SP2 primer drove four PCR rounds on ligated cDNA. A single record per CDR3 protein comes from TCRdb applying MiXCR to the UMI-ligation and nested PCR reads. The sample records approximately 140,000 distinct CDR3 sequences, about 23% being singletons.

V usage is TRBV20-1 and J usage is TRBJ1-1; a weak D match, TRBD1 (5 bases). The receptor comes from a human donor in good health. The sample comprised naive CD4+ T cells from blood. The CDR3 nucleotides read TGCAGTGCTAGAGATAGGGCCCACGGAGGGGCTGAAGCTTTCTTT. Its translation: CSARDRAHGGAEAFF.